A single TCR beta chain is shown here with its context. Its antigen is unknown. The same CDR3 arises from other DNA sequences in this sample as well. This entry is derived from a study of beta chain features in type 1 diabetes. Study-wide findings and caveats: Type 1 diabetes patients had fewer VDJ junction insertions and more deletions.

The V gene's germline CDR1 is SGDLS and CDR2 YYNGEE. Trimming removed 2 bases from V and 0 bases from J, with 6 bases in between. This CDR3 is built from 14 residues. Markers CD45RO/CCR7/CD25/CD127/CD95/CD27 served to sort CD4+ naive, central memory, regulatory and stem cell-like memory cells. The authors reverse transcribed all of the isolated RNA, so sequencing captured expressed TCRB transcripts. Clones were sequenced by immunoSEQ multiplex PCR, and TCRdb holds only the in-frame ones, with some missing. The sample has under 500,000 clones; around 30% are singletons. The material sequenced was naive CD4+ T cells from blood. This TCR came from a man aged 18 to 30 in good health. The chain uses TRBV9 and TRBJ1-3; the D is unclear. Here the CDR3 reads CASSVVGSGNTIYF. The DNA of the CDR3 is TGTGCCAGCAGCGTGGTTGGCTCTGGAAACACCATATATTTT.